This TCR beta chain originates from a study of cytomegalovirus exposure and HLA in healthy donors. A word on this clone: Its antigen is unidentified.

Clones were read by immunoSEQ multiplex PCR, and TCRdb kept only the in-frame ones, dropping some. The data show about 160,000 clones, roughly 84% seen once. The CDR3 spans 15 residues. V lost 0 bases to trimming and J lost 7 bases; unmatched junction nucleotides: 9. From germline, CDR1 is MNHEY and CDR2 SVGAGI. An approximately 120-subject validation cohort, separate from the approximately 670-subject first cohort, supplied the donors. The study's findings and limits: Associated with cytomegalovirus, according to the listing, were 150 to 200 TCR beta chains.

The chain combines TRBV6-5 with TRBJ2-7; 7 bases match TRBD1. The sequence derives from a man aged 25-45 years in good health and CMV-seropositive. Sequencing was carried out using PBMCs. CDR3 sequence: CASSYSRGPLVEQYF. The CDR3 DNA follows: TGTGCCAGCAGTTACTCGAGGGGGCCCCTAGTGGAGCAGTACTTC.